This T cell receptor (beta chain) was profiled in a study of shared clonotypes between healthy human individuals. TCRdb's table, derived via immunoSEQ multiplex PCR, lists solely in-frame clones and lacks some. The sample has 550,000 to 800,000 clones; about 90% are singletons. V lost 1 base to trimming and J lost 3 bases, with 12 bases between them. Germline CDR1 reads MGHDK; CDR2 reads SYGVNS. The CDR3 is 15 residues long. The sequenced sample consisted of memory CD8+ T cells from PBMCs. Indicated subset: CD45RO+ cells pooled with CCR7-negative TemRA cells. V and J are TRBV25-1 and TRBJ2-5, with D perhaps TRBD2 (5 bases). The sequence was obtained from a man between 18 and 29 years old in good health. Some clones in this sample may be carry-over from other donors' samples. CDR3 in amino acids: CASSESTKRKETQYF. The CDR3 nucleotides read TGTGCCAGCAGTGAATCGACTAAACGGAAAGAGACCCAGTACTTC.